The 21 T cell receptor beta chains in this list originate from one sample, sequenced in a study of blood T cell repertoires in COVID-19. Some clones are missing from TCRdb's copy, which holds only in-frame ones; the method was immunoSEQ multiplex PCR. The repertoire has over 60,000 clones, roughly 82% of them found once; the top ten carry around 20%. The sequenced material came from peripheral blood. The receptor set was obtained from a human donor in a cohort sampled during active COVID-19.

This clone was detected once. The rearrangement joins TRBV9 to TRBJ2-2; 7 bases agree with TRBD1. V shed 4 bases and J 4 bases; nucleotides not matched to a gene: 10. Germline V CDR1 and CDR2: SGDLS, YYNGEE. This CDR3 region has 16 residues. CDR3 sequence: CASSTRTGPLTGELFF. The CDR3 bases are TGTGCCAGCAGCACCAGGACAGGACCTCTCACCGGGGAGCTGTTTTTT.

The CDR3 loop is CASGDPGGGGTDTQYF. The DNA of the CDR3 is TGTGCTAGTGGTGACCCCGGGGGGGGTGGAACAGATACGCAGTATTTT. V and J are TRBV12-5 and TRBJ2-3, with 8 positions matching TRBD2. V shed 5 bases, J shed 3 bases, and the junction held 10 bases outside the gene matches. Germline V gene sequence: CDR1 LGHNT, CDR2 FRNRAP. This CDR3 contains 16 residues.

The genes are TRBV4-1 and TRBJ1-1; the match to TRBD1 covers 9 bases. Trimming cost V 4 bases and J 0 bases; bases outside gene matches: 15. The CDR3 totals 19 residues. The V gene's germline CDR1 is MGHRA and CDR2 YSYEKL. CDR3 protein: CASSPYILTGGGMNTEAFF. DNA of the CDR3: TGCGCCAGCAGCCCCTATATACTAACAGGGGGCGGAATGAACACTGAAGCTTTCTTT.

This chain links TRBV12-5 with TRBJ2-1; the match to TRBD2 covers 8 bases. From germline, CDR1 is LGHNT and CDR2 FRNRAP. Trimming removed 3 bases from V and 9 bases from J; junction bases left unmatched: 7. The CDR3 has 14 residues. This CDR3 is CASGFGGGLSEQFF. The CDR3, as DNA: TGTGCTAGTGGTTTTGGCGGGGGGCTGTCTGAGCAGTTCTTC.

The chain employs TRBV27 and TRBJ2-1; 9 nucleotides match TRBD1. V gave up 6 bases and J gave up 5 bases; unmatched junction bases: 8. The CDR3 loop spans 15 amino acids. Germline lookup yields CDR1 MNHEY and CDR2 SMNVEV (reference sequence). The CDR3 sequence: CASSPRGTGNNEQFF. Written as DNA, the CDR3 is TGTGCCAGCAGCCCTCGGGGGACAGGGAACAATGAGCAGTTCTTC.

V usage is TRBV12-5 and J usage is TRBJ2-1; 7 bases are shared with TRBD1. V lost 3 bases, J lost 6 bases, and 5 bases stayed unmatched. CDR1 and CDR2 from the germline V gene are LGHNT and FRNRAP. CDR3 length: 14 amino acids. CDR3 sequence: CASGFPQGVNEQFF. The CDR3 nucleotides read TGTGCTAGTGGTTTCCCTCAGGGGGTCAATGAGCAGTTCTTC.

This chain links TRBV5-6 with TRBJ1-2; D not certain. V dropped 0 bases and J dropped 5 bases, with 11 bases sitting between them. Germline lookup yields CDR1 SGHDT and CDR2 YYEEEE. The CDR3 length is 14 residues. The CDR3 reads CASSLAQSFYGYTF. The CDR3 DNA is TGTGCCAGCAGCTTGGCCCAGTCTTTTTATGGCTACACCTTC.

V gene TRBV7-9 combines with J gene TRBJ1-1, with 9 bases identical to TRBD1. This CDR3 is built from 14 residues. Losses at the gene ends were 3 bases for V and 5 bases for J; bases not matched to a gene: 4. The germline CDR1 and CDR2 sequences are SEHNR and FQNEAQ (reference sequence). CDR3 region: CASSFGQGNTEAFF. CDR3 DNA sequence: TGTGCCAGCAGCTTCGGACAGGGGAATACTGAAGCTTTCTTT.

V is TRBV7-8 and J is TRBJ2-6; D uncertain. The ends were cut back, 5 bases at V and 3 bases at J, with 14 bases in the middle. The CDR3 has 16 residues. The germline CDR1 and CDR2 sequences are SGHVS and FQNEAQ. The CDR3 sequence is CASSRTSWSGANVLTF. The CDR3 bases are TGTGCCAGCAGCCGAACGAGTTGGAGTGGGGCCAACGTCCTGACTTTC.

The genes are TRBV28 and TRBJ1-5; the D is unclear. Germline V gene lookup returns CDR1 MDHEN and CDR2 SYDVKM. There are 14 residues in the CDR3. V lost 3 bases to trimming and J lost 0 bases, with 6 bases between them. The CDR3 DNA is TGTGCCAGCAGTTTCGCAGGTAGCAATCAGCCCCAGCATTTT. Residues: CASSFAGSNQPQHF.

DNA for the CDR3: TGTGCCAGCAGTGTGACAGAAGTGAACACTGAAGCTTTCTTT. It encodes CASSVTEVNTEAFF. This rearrangement joins TRBV2 to TRBJ1-1; TRBD1 might be the D (5 bases). Per the germline V gene, CDR1 is SNHLY and CDR2 is FYNNEI. The CDR3 sequence is 14 residues long. Trimming took 4 bases from V and 0 from J, leaving 9 bases between them.

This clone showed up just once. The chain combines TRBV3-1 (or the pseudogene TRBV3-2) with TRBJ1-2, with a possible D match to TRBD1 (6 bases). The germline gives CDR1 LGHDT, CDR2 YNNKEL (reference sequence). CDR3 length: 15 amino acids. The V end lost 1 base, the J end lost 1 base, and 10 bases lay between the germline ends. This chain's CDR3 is CASSQGTAFNYGYTF. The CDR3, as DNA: TGTGCCAGCAGCCAAGGGACAGCGTTTAACTATGGCTACACCTTC.

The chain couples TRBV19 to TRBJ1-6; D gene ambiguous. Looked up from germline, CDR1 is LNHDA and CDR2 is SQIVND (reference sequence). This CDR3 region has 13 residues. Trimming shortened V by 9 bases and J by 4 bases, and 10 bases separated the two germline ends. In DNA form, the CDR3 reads TGTGCCAGCTACGACGGGTATAATTCACCCCTCCACTTT. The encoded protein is CASYDGYNSPLHF.

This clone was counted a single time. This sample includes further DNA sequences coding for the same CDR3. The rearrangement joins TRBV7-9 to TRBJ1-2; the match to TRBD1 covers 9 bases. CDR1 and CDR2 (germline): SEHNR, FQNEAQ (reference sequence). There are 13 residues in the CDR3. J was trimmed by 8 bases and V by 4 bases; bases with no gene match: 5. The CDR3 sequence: CASSSGQGRGYTF. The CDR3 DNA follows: TGTGCCAGCAGCTCGGGACAGGGAAGGGGCTACACCTTC.

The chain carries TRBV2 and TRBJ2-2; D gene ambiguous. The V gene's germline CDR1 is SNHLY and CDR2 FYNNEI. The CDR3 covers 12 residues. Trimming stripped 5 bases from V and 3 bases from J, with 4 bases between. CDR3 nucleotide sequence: TGTGCCAGCAGTTACTACACCGGGGAGCTGTTTTTT. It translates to CASSYYTGELFF. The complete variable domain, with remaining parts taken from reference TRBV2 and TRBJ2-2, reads EPEVTQTPSHQVTQMGQEVILRCVPISNHLYFYWYRQILGQKVEFLVSFYNNEISEKSEIFDDQFSVERPDGSNFTLKIRSTKLEDSAMYFCASSYYTGELFFGEGSRLTVL.

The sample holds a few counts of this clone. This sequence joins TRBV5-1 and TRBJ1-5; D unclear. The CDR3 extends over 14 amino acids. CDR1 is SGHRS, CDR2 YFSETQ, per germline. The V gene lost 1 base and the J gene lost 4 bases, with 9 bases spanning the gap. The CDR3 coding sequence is TGCGCCAGCAGCTTGTTGAGCCCGAATCAGCCCCAGCATTTT. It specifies CASSLLSPNQPQHF. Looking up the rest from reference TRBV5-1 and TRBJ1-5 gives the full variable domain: KAGVTQTPRYLIKTRGQQVTLSCSPISGHRSVSWYQQTPGQGLQFLFEYFSETQRNKGNFPGRFSGRQFSNSRSEMNVSTLELGDSALYLCASSLLSPNQPQHFGDGTRLSIL.

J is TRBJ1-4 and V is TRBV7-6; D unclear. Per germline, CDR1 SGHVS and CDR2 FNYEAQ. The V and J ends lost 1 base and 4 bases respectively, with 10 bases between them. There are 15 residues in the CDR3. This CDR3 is CASSLDAGGNEKLFF. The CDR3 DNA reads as TGTGCCAGCAGCTTAGACGCGGGAGGTAATGAAAAACTGTTTTTT. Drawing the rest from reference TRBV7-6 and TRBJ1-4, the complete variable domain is GAGVSQSPRYKVTKRGQDVALRCDPISGHVSLYWYRQALGQGPEFLTYFNYEAQQDKSGLPNDRFSAERPEGSISTLTIQRTEQRDSAMYRCASSLDAGGNEKLFFGSGTQLSVL.

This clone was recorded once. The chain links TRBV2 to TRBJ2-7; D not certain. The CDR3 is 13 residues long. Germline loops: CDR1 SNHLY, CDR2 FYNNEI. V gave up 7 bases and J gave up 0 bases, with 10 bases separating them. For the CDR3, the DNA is TGTGCCAGCAAACCGTCTAGCTCCTACGAGCAGTACTTC. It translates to CASKPSSSYEQYF.

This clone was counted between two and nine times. CDR3 DNA sequence: TGTGCCAGCAGCTGGGGCCGGAGCTACGAGCAGTACTTC. This gives the protein CASSWGRSYEQYF. The chain couples TRBV3-1 (or the pseudogene TRBV3-2) to TRBJ2-7, with D perhaps matching TRBD1 (5 bases). From germline, CDR1 is LGHDT and CDR2 YNNKEL (reference sequence). Trimming left V 5 bases short and J 3 bases short, with 11 bases between. This CDR3 has 13 amino acids.

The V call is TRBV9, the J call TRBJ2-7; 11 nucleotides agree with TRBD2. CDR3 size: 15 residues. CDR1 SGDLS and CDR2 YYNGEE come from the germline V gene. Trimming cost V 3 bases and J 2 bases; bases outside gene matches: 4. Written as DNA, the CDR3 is TGTGCCAGCAGCGCCGGGACTAGCGGAACCTACGAGCAGTACTTC. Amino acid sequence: CASSAGTSGTYEQYF.

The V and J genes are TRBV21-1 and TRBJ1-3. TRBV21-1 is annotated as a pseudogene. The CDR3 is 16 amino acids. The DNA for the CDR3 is TGTGCCAGCATTAACACAGGCGGGGCTTCTGGAAACACCATATATTTT. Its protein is CASINTGGASGNTIYF.